A selection of T cell receptor beta chains follows, all from one sample in a study of shared clonotypes between healthy human individuals. Profiling relied on immunoSEQ multiplex PCR, and the TCRdb table lists in-frame clones only, not all of them. Of about 2 million clones detected, about 94% appear once; the ten largest clones hold 0.9% to 1.3%. The sequencing input was naive CD8+ T cells sorted from blood. All receptors come from a man in his late teens or twenties in good health. Both conserved end residues are part of each CDR3. The order of the fields is clone size, V gene, J gene, D gene, CDR3 DNA, CDR3 protein. The D gene is left open where the match is weak. Clone size is given for some rows only: seen once, a few or many times, or a class if the clone is expanded.

>NA|TRBV29-1|TRBJ1-1|NA
TGCAGCGTTGAAGACGGAGGTAGGGGCACTGAAGCTTTCTTT
CSVEDGGRGTEAFF
>NA|TRBV4-1|TRBJ1-1|NA
TGCGCCAGCAGCCAAGATCAAAGGTTTGAAGCTTTCTTT
CASSQDQRFEAFF
>once|TRBV27|TRBJ1-1|NA
TGTGCCAGCAGTTTTTCGGCAGGGGAGGTAAACACTGAAGCTTTCTTT
CASSFSAGEVNTEAFF
>NA|TRBV5-6|TRBJ1-1|NA
TGTGCCAGCAGCTTGATTCCAGTGACTGAAGCTTTCTTT
CASSLIPVTEAFF
>NA|TRBV2|TRBJ2-2|NA
TGTGCCAGCCTACAGGCTAACACCGGGGAGCTGTTTTTT
CASLQANTGELFF
>NA|TRBV15|TRBJ1-4|TRBD1
TGTGCCACCAGCAGAGATGTCCCGGGACAGGGGACTAATGAAAAACTGTTTTTT
CATSRDVPGQGTNEKLFF
>NA|TRBV5-1|TRBJ2-2|NA
TGCGCCAGCAGCTTGTCGGCGGGAAACACCGGGGAGCTGTTTTTT
CASSLSAGNTGELFF
>NA|TRBV27|TRBJ2-2|NA
TGTGCCACCCGTCCCTTGGCAGGGATGAACACCGGGGAGCTGTTTTTT
CATRPLAGMNTGELFF
>NA|TRBV4-1|TRBJ1-6|NA
TGCGCCAGCAGCCAAGACGCTCTAACCTCGTATAATTCACCCCTCCACTTT
CASSQDALTSYNSPLHF
>NA|TRBV6-1|TRBJ2-5|TRBD1
TGTGCCAGCAGAATTGTCAGGGGGAACCAAGAGACCCAGTACTTC
CASRIVRGNQETQYF
>NA|TRBV5-6|TRBJ2-5|NA
TGTGCCAGCACCCTAAACCCCGGACTTGGGGAGACCCAGTACTTC
CASTLNPGLGETQYF
>NA|TRBV30|TRBJ2-1|NA
TGTGCCTACAGAGAAAACAATGAGCAGTTCTTC
CAYRENNEQFF
>NA|TRBV6-6|TRBJ1-4|NA
TGTGCCAGCAGTGACCGGGCCAGCCATGAAAAACTGTTTTTT
CASSDRASHEKLFF
>NA|TRBV29-1|TRBJ1-5|NA
TGCAGCGTTGGTACGGGTCCTCGTCAGCCCCAGCATTTT
CSVGTGPRQPQHF
>NA|TRBV25-1|TRBJ1-2|NA
TGTGCCAGCAGTGACCGGGGGGGCTATGGCTACACCTTC
CASSDRGGYGYTF
>NA|TRBV2|TRBJ2-1|NA
TGTGCCAGCAGTGAACCGGCCAGGGGGGTTCCCAATGAGCAGTTCTTC
CASSEPARGVPNEQFF
>NA|TRBV7-9|TRBJ1-5|NA
TGTGCCGGAGGGGAGGATCAGCCCCAGCATTTT
CAGGEDQPQHF
>NA|TRBV6-5|TRBJ2-7|TRBD1
TGTGCCAGCAGTTACTCTTCAGGGGGCTACGAGCAGTACTTC
CASSYSSGGYEQYF
>once|TRBV7-9|TRBJ2-3|NA
TGTGCCAGCAGCGACACCCTCGGGAATACGCAGTATTTT
CASSDTLGNTQYF
>NA|TRBV5-4|TRBJ1-2|NA
TGTGCCAGCAGCCCGGGCTTTTCGAACTATGGCTACACCTTC
CASSPGFSNYGYTF
>NA|TRBV5-4|TRBJ2-7|NA
TGTGCCAGCAGCTTGGCCGGGGACCTCTACGAGCAGTACTTC
CASSLAGDLYEQYF
>NA|TRBV5-6|TRBJ2-7|NA
TGTGCCAGCAGCTGGGGCCTCTGGAACGAGCAGTACTTC
CASSWGLWNEQYF
>NA|TRBV4-1|TRBJ2-7|NA
TGCGCCAGCAGCCACAAGGACAGCAGCTCCTACGAGCAGTACTTC
CASSHKDSSSYEQYF
>NA|TRBV6-5|TRBJ2-5|TRBD2
TGTGCCAGCAGTTACTCTACTAGCGGCCAAGAGACCCAGTACTTC
CASSYSTSGQETQYF
>NA|TRBV18|TRBJ1-2|NA
TGTGCCAGCTCACCAACAGGTCCTAACTATGGCTACACCTTC
CASSPTGPNYGYTF
>NA|TRBV2|TRBJ2-1|NA
TGTGCCAGCAGTTTAGGCGGATCCTACAATGAGCAGTTCTTC
CASSLGGSYNEQFF
>NA|TRBV27|TRBJ2-7|TRBD1
TGTGCCAGCAGTTACAGGGGGCTGACCTACGAGCAGTACTTC
CASSYRGLTYEQYF
>NA|TRBV25-1|TRBJ1-3|NA
TGTGCCAGCAGCTGGGGGGCGGGAAACACCATATATTTT
CASSWGAGNTIYF
>NA|TRBV30|TRBJ1-1|NA
TGTGCCTGGAGTGTACCCAGGGAGCGAGTTGAAGCTTTCTTT
CAWSVPRERVEAFF
>NA|TRBV4-3|TRBJ2-7|TRBD2
TGCGCCAGCAGCCAAGACGGGACTAGCGGGTACGAGCAGTACTTC
CASSQDGTSGYEQYF
>NA|TRBV6-1|TRBJ2-7|TRBD1
TGTGCCAGCAGTTCGGGACAGGGGATCTACGAGCAGTACTTC
CASSSGQGIYEQYF
>NA|TRBV29-1|TRBJ2-1|NA
TGCAGCGTCCCCATCGACAATGAGCAGTTCTTC
CSVPIDNEQFF
>NA|TRBV11-2|TRBJ2-3|TRBD2
TGTGCCAGCAGCCCAGCGGGAGGCGGGGGCACAGATACGCAGTATTTT
CASSPAGGGGTDTQYF
>NA|TRBV10-3|TRBJ1-1|NA
TGTGCCATCAGTGAGTCCGGGCCCGGCACTGAAGCTTTCTTT
CAISESGPGTEAFF
>NA|TRBV6-5|TRBJ1-4|NA
TGTGCCAGCAGTTCCCCTCCAACTAATGAAAAACTGTTTTTT
CASSSPPTNEKLFF
>NA|TRBV30|TRBJ1-5|NA
TGTGCCTGGAGTGTCGGGGGTCCAGAGCAGCCCCAGCATTTT
CAWSVGGPEQPQHF
>NA|TRBV4-1|TRBJ2-2|TRBD1
TGCGCCAGCAGCCAGGAAACCGGGACAGGGGGATATGGGGAGCTGTTTTTT
CASSQETGTGGYGELFF
>NA|TRBV5-4|TRBJ1-2|TRBD1
TGTGCCAGCAGTTCCGCCATAGGGGGCTTCTATGGCTACACCTTC
CASSSAIGGFYGYTF
>NA|TRBV27|TRBJ2-1|TRBD2
TGTGCCAGCAGTTTGGGGACGACGGGAGGGCCGGGTAATGAGCAGTTCTTC
CASSLGTTGGPGNEQFF
>NA|TRBV5-6|TRBJ2-7|NA
TGTGCCAGCAGCTTGGGTATAGAACCGGGTCCCTACGAGCAGTACTTC
CASSLGIEPGPYEQYF
>NA|TRBV5-6|TRBJ1-5|TRBD1
TGTGCCAGCAGCCAGACAGGGCTGGGCAATCAGCCCCAGCATTTT
CASSQTGLGNQPQHF
>NA|TRBV7-2|TRBJ2-7|TRBD2
TGTGCCAGCAGCTTAGCGGCGGGGGGGGACTACGAGCAGTACTTC
CASSLAAGGDYEQYF
>NA|TRBV9|TRBJ2-7|NA
TGTGCCAGCAGCGTAGCCGAGTACTCCTACGAGCAGTACTTC
CASSVAEYSYEQYF
>NA|TRBV13|TRBJ1-2|NA
TGTGCCAGCAGCTCTTCTGAAAGCCATTGGGGCTACACCTTC
CASSSSESHWGYTF
>NA|TRBV7-6|TRBJ2-5|TRBD2
TGTGCCAGCAGCCCGGGACGGGAGGTCCAAGAGACCCAGTACTTC
CASSPGREVQETQYF
>NA|TRBV15|TRBJ2-7|TRBD1
TGTGCCACCAGCAGCGAAACGGGACAGGGCACCTACGAGCAGTACTTC
CATSSETGQGTYEQYF
>NA|TRBV7-9|TRBJ1-5|NA
TGTGCCAGCAGCTTGTTGTATAGCAATCAGCCCCAGCATTTT
CASSLLYSNQPQHF
>NA|TRBV5-1|TRBJ1-1|NA
TGCGCCAGCAGCTCGGCAATTGGGGGTGTGGACACTGAAGCTTTCTTT
CASSSAIGGVDTEAFF
>NA|TRBV13|TRBJ2-2|TRBD2
TGTGCCAGCAGCTCTAGCGGGCTCCCTGCGGGGGAGCTGTTTTTT
CASSSSGLPAGELFF
>NA|TRBV7-2|TRBJ1-6|NA
TGTGCCAGCAGCTTCGACCCGGACCCGACATCCCTCCACTTT
CASSFDPDPTSLHF
>NA|TRBV9|TRBJ2-1|TRBD2
TGTGCCAGCAGCGGACCGACTAGCGGGGGGGCCCTTGAGCAGTTCTTC
CASSGPTSGGALEQFF
>NA|TRBV7-3|TRBJ2-3|TRBD1
TGTGCCAGCAGCCCCGGACAGGGGGCCCCTGATACGCAGTATTTT
CASSPGQGAPDTQYF